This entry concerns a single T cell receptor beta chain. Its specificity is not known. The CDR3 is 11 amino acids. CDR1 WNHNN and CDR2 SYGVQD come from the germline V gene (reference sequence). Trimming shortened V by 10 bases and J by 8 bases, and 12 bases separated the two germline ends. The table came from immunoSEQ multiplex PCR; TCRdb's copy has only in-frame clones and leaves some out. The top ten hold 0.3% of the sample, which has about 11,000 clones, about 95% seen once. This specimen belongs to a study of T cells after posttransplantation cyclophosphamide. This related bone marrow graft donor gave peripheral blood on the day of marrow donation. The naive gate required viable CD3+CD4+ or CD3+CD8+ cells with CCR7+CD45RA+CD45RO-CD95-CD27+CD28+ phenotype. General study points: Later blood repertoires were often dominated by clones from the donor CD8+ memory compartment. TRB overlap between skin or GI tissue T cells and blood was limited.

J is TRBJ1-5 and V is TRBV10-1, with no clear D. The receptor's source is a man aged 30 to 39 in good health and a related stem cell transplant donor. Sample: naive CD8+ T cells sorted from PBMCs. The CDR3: CANPHCEPQHF. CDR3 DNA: TGCGCCAATCCCCATTGCGAGCCCCAGCATTTT.